These 27 T cell receptor beta chains originate from one sample sequenced in a study of blood T cells in healthy people across ages. Together with a sample-barcoded 5' primer, a J-beta primer mix was included in a second PCR lasting about 7 to 12 cycles. Using its own MiXCR run on the 5' RACE reads, TCRdb lists one record per CDR3 protein. Of over 1.5 million distinct CDR3 sequences in the sample, around half were seen once. Sequenced material: blood. Every receptor here comes from a woman aged 40-49 years in good health.

The V call is TRBV20-1, the J call TRBJ1-6; 8 nucleotides align to TRBD1. CDR1 DFQATT and CDR2 SNEGSKA come from the germline V gene (reference sequence). CDR3 length equals 14 residues. The ends lost 2 bases at V and 13 bases at J; junction bases unmatched: 10. The CDR3 sequence is CSARPGQGSSPLHF. CDR3 nucleotides: TGCAGTGCTAGACCCGGACAGGGCTCATCCCCCCTCCACTTT.

The chain uses TRBV20-1 and TRBJ2-5; the D gene is possibly TRBD1 (6 bases). Germline loops: CDR1 DFQATT, CDR2 SNEGSKA (reference sequence). V was trimmed by 1 base and J by 1 base, leaving 10 bases between them. CDR3 length equals 14 residues. The CDR3 bases are TGCAGTGCTAGAGGACAGGTCTTCCAAGAGACCCAGTACTTC. This translates into CSARGQVFQETQYF.

The chain combines TRBV20-1 with TRBJ1-2, with 10 bases fitting TRBD1. The CDR3 contains 14 residues. The trim removed 3 bases at V and 4 bases at J, leaving 5 bases unmatched. Germline V gene lookup returns CDR1 DFQATT and CDR2 SNEGSKA (reference sequence). The CDR3 sequence is CSASKTGGGYGYTF. CDR3 in DNA: TGCAGTGCTAGTAAGACAGGGGGCGGCTATGGCTACACCTTC.

There are a few counts of this clonotype. V is TRBV20-1 and J is TRBJ2-7; TRBD2 is a possible D gene (5 bases). The CDR3 covers 15 residues. Germline values: CDR1 DFQATT, CDR2 SNEGSKA (reference sequence). Trimming cost V 0 bases and J 5 bases, with 17 bases left between them. The CDR3 loop is CSARDGGQPNHEQYF. The CDR3 DNA reads TGCAGTGCTAGAGATGGCGGGCAGCCCAATCACGAGCAGTACTTC.

This rearrangement joins TRBV5-1 to TRBJ2-1, with D possibly TRBD1 on 5 matching bases. Germline CDR1 reads SGHRS; CDR2 reads YFSETQ. Trimming removed 4 bases from V and 3 bases from J, with 20 bases in between. This CDR3 is 17 amino acids long. The CDR3: CASSPGVVQTDYNEQFF. CDR3 coding DNA: TGCGCCAGCAGCCCTGGGGTTGTCCAGACAGACTACAATGAGCAGTTCTTC.

This clonotype was found once. This chain connects TRBV4-1 to TRBJ2-7, with D perhaps matching TRBD1 or TRBD2 (6 bases each). The CDR3 loop spans 15 amino acids. Trimming took off 3 bases at V and 4 bases at J, with 16 bases between the two ends. Germline V gene sequence: CDR1 MGHRA, CDR2 YSYEKL. The CDR3 spells CASSQSTGAGYEQYF. CDR3 sequence (DNA): TGCGCCAGCAGCCAGTCGACGGGGGCCGGGTACGAGCAGTACTTC.

On this clonotype: At one end, the junction sequence differs from germline, possibly due to a read error. V usage is TRBV12-3 or TRBV12-4 and J usage is TRBJ2-1; no definite D call. The length of the CDR3 is 13 residues. CDR3 nucleotide sequence: TGTGCCAGCACCGCCACAAGGTACAATGGGCAGTTCTTC. Translated: CASTATRYNGQFF.

The chain combines TRBV19 with TRBJ2-7, with TRBD1 matching over 11 bases. Germline V gene lookup returns CDR1 LNHDA and CDR2 SQIVND (reference sequence). V was pared by 5 bases and J by 9 bases, with 9 bases of the junction left unmatched. This CDR3 region has 14 residues. CDR3 amino acids: CASSSPGQGVWQYF. Written as DNA, the CDR3 is TGTGCCAGTAGTTCACCGGGACAGGGGGTTTGGCAGTACTTC.

This clonotype was observed a single time. The chain combines TRBV12-3 or TRBV12-4 with TRBJ2-5, with a possible D match to TRBD2 (6 bases). Trimming removed 7 bases from V and 5 bases from J, with 17 bases in between. This CDR3 has 14 residues. CDR3 region: CASTGREGWETQYF. CDR3 coding DNA: TGTGCCAGCACCGGGAGAGAGGGCTGGGAGACCCAGTACTTC.

J is TRBJ1-5 and V is TRBV18; D not resolved. The CDR3 loop spans 17 amino acids. CDR1 KGHSH and CDR2 LQKENI come from the germline V gene. V was shortened by 3 bases and J by 0 bases, with 15 bases between the two germline ends. For the CDR3, the DNA is TGTGCCAGCTCACCTTCAATCACCGGGAATAGCAATCAGCCCCAGCATTTT. Translating gives CASSPSITGNSNQPQHF.

The V call is TRBV15, the J call TRBJ2-1; D unclear. CDR3 length equals 15 residues. The V and J ends lost 0 bases and 5 bases respectively, with 11 bases between them. CDR1 is LNHNV and CDR2 is YYDKDF in the germline V gene (reference sequence). The chain's CDR3 is CATSRDRGLHNEQFF. The CDR3 bases are TGTGCCACCAGCAGAGATCGTGGCCTCCACAATGAGCAGTTCTTC.

The chain has TRBV5-4 and TRBJ2-1, with D unresolved. The CDR3 spans 14 residues. Germline V gene sequence: CDR1 SGHNT, CDR2 YYREEE (reference sequence). Trimming shortened V by 0 bases and J by 7 bases, and 11 bases separated the two germline ends. DNA for the CDR3: TGTGCCAGCAGCTTGGTTCTCGATAAAAATGAGCAGTTCTTC. Encoded protein: CASSLVLDKNEQFF.

This chain joins TRBV4-1 and TRBJ1-2; D is possibly TRBD1 (5 bases). CDR3 size: 14 residues. Germline loops: CDR1 MGHRA, CDR2 YSYEKL. V lost 5 bases, J lost 0 bases, and 10 bases lay in between. CDR3 sequence reads: CASSTRQTNYGYTF. The CDR3 nucleotides are TGCGCCAGCAGCACCCGACAGACTAACTATGGCTACACCTTC.

The chain employs TRBV7-2 and TRBJ2-5, with D perhaps matching TRBD1 (5 bases). The end of the DNA aligns better with TRBJ2-7, so the J call may be wrong. The CDR3 consists of 13 residues. Germline values: CDR1 SGHTA, CDR2 FQGNSA. CDR3 sequence reads: CASSSAQGNEQYF. The CDR3 bases are TGTGCCAGCAGCTCCGCCCAGGGTAACGAGCAGTACTTC.

This clonotype was observed a few times. The CDR3: CASTRGTGLYEQFF. CDR3 bases: TGCGCCAGCACAAGGGGGACAGGGCTTTATGAGCAGTTCTTC. The V gene is TRBV5-1, the J gene TRBJ2-1; 9 nucleotides match TRBD1. With V trimmed by 6 bases and J by 8 bases, 9 bases remained unmatched. This CDR3 is 14 amino acids long. CDR1 SGHRS and CDR2 YFSETQ come from the germline V gene.

V is TRBV6-1 and J is TRBJ2-1, with 10 nucleotides matching TRBD2. The CDR3 has 16 amino acids. CDR1 and CDR2 (germline): MNHNS, SASEGT. The V and J ends lost 7 bases and 2 bases, in that order; junction bases with no gene match: 8. DNA of the CDR3: TGTGCCAGCATTCCCCTTCTAGCGGGGGCCTACAATGAGCAGTTCTTC. Its translation is CASIPLLAGAYNEQFF.

This chain links TRBV27 with TRBJ2-3; possibly TRBD1 for D (6 bases). This CDR3 is 15 amino acids long. Trimming removed 7 bases from V and 3 bases from J, with 17 bases in between. In germline, CDR1 is MNHEY, CDR2 SMNVEV (reference sequence). As DNA, the CDR3 is TGTGCCAGCAACGAGGCAGGGGTCGAAACAGATACGCAGTATTTT. This translates into CASNEAGVETDTQYF.

This clonotype was counted a few times. V is TRBV4-2 and J is TRBJ1-4; D is perhaps TRBD1 (5 bases). The CDR3 runs 16 residues. The V gene's germline CDR1 is LGHNA and CDR2 YNFKEQ. V was shortened by 0 bases and J by 8 bases, with 16 bases between the two germline ends. The CDR3 sequence is CASSQDELQGGEKLFF. CDR3 bases: TGTGCCAGCAGCCAAGACGAATTGCAGGGTGGGGAAAAACTGTTTTTT.

The genes are TRBV28 and TRBJ2-1; unclear D gene. This CDR3 contains 14 residues. Germline lookup yields CDR1 MDHEN and CDR2 SYDVKM. The V end was cut by 2 bases, the J end by 5 bases, with 10 bases between. The CDR3: CASSLVRIDNEQFF. The CDR3 nucleotides are TGTGCCAGCAGTTTAGTGAGGATAGACAATGAGCAGTTCTTC.

This clonotype showed up just a few times. The rearrangement links TRBV12-3 or TRBV12-4 to TRBJ1-5; the D gene is possibly TRBD1 (6 bases). Trimming pared 6 bases from V and 7 bases from J, leaving 16 bases between. There are 14 residues in the CDR3. The CDR3 nucleotides are TGTGCCAGCAGCCCTACGGGGGCGGAACAGCCCCAGCATTTT. Residues: CASSPTGAEQPQHF.

The chain is built from TRBV2 and TRBJ2-3, with a tentative D call TRBD2 (5 bases). Germline-derived CDR1 and CDR2 are SNHLY and FYNNEI. Deletions cut 1 base from V and 2 bases from J, with 10 bases between. This CDR3 is 15 amino acids long. This chain's CDR3 is CASSEGLLNTDTQYF. In nucleotides, the CDR3 is TGTGCCAGCAGTGAAGGACTACTCAACACAGATACGCAGTATTTT.

The rearrangement links TRBV11-2 to TRBJ2-1; perhaps D is TRBD1 or TRBD2 (7 bases each). V lost 5 bases and J 15 bases, leaving 20 bases between the germline ends. This CDR3 region has 13 residues. Germline values: CDR1 SGHAT, CDR2 FQNNGV. The CDR3 region is CASSQGDYHLPFF. CDR3 sequence (DNA): TGTGCCAGCAGCCAGGGGGACTACCACCTCCCGTTCTTC.

This clonotype was found a few times. The chain recombines TRBV5-6 with TRBJ2-5; TRBD1 matches 8 bases. The V and J ends lost 4 bases and 11 bases, in that order; junction bases with no gene match: 16. Germline V CDR1 and CDR2: SGHDT, YYEEEE. CDR3 size: 15 residues. The chain's CDR3 is CASSMAAGGSYEQYF. In nucleotides, the CDR3 is TGTGCCAGCAGCATGGCAGCAGGGGGCTCCTATGAGCAGTACTTC. Complete variable domain (other parts from reference TRBV5-6 and TRBJ2-5): DAGVTQSPTHLIKTRGQQVTLRCSPKSGHDTVSWYQQALGQGPQFIFQYYEEEERQRGNFPDRFSGHQFPNYSSELNVNALLLGDSALYLCASSMAAGGSYEQYFGPGTRLLVL.

The chain links TRBV28 to TRBJ1-2; 8 bases fit TRBD1. V gave up 2 bases and J gave up 4 bases; unmatched junction bases: 9. Per germline, CDR1 MDHEN and CDR2 SYDVKM. The CDR3 has 16 residues. In DNA, the CDR3 is TGTGCCAGCAGTTTACCCGGGACAGGCTTTTCCTATGGCTACACCTTC. Its translation is CASSLPGTGFSYGYTF.

The CDR3 DNA reads TGTGCCAGCCTGCGGGCCATCACCGGGGCCTCAGACAATGAGCAGTTCTTC. It specifies CASLRAITGASDNEQFF. The genes are TRBV7-9 and TRBJ2-1; D tentatively reads TRBD1 or TRBD2 (5 bases each). This CDR3 contains 17 residues. Between the trimmed V and J ends, which lost 8 bases and 5 bases, there was a span of 25 bases. CDR1 is SEHNR, CDR2 FQNEAQ, per germline (reference sequence).

There are a few counts of this clonotype. The rearrangement links TRBV9 to TRBJ1-2, with 8 bases identical to TRBD1. The V gene end was trimmed by 0 bases and the J gene end by 6 bases; junction bases not matched to a gene: 4. This CDR3 comprises 14 residues. CDR1 is SGDLS and CDR2 is YYNGEE in the germline V gene. Written as DNA, the CDR3 is TGTGCCAGCAGCGTAGTACAGGGGGTTAATGGCTACACCTTC. Translating it yields CASSVVQGVNGYTF.

This clonotype has just a few counts. The J gene is TRBJ2-5, the V gene TRBV5-1; 8 nucleotides match TRBD1. Losses at the gene ends were 4 bases for V and 4 bases for J; bases not matched to a gene: 6. Germline CDR1 reads SGHRS; CDR2 reads YFSETQ. The CDR3 covers 14 residues. The CDR3 reads CASSPIGTGETQYF. CDR3 in DNA: TGCGCCAGCAGCCCGATCGGGACAGGAGAGACCCAGTACTTC.